The next 21 T cell receptor beta chains were all read from a single sample in a study of pediatric ulcerative colitis. Profiled with immunoSEQ multiplex PCR; TCRdb holds only in-frame clones, not every one. The repertoire holds fewer than 6,500 clones, with approximately 89% as singletons. Sequenced material: blood. The receptors shown here come from a girl between 5 and 17 years old who was a control in a study of pediatric ulcerative colitis.

V and J are TRBV6-4 and TRBJ2-3; D gene uncertain. The CDR3 length is 13 residues. V lost 4 bases to trimming and J lost 2 bases, with 7 bases between them. Germline loops: CDR1 MRHNA, CDR2 SNTAGT. The CDR3 loop is CASSAGFTDTQYF. The CDR3 DNA reads as TGTGCCAGCAGTGCCGGATTCACAGATACGCAGTATTTT.

The gene calls are TRBV7-6 and TRBJ2-3; 8 bases line up with TRBD2. Trimming took 5 bases from V and 3 from J; bases not matched to a gene: 7. The germline CDR1 and CDR2 sequences are SGHVS and FNYEAQ. The CDR3 extends over 15 amino acids. As DNA, the CDR3 is TGTGCCAGCAGCCCACAGGGACTAGAGACAGATACGCAGTATTTT. Its protein product is CASSPQGLETDTQYF.

This CDR3 reads CASSLVGDSNQPQHF. CDR3 nucleotide sequence: TGTGCCAGCAGCTTAGTAGGAGATAGCAATCAGCCCCAGCATTTT. The rearrangement joins TRBV7-2 to TRBJ1-5; D remains ambiguous. Germline V gives CDR1 SGHTA, CDR2 FQGNSA. V lost 1 base to trimming and J lost 0 bases, with 7 bases between them. The CDR3 sequence is 15 residues long.

This rearrangement joins TRBV4-1 to TRBJ2-7, with D perhaps assigned TRBD1 or TRBD2 (5 bases each). The germline V gene encodes CDR1 MGHRA and CDR2 YSYEKL. CDR3 length: 15 residues. Trimming removed 1 base from V and 8 bases from J, with 18 bases in between. Here the CDR3 DNA reads TGCGCCAGCAGCCAAGTTAGTAACAGAGGGGTGAAGCAGTACTTC. Its protein product is CASSQVSNRGVKQYF.

The rearrangement uses TRBV7-9 and TRBJ2-3, with unresolved D. Germline V lookup: CDR1 SEHNR, CDR2 FQNEAQ (reference sequence). CDR3 length: 14 residues. V was clipped by 5 bases and J by 6 bases, with 15 bases between them. The CDR3 nucleotides are TGTGCCAGCAGCCCGGACGTCGCCCCCGATACGCAGTATTTT. Protein sequence: CASSPDVAPDTQYF.

The chain couples TRBV13 to TRBJ2-7; D perhaps matches TRBD2 (7 bases). There are 15 residues in the CDR3. Between the trimmed V and J ends, which lost 3 bases and 5 bases, there was a span of 17 bases. From germline, CDR1 is PRHDT and CDR2 FYEKMQ (reference sequence). The CDR3 region has the DNA TGTGCCAGCAGCTTCCCGGGGGGCACTACGGACGAGCAGTACTTC. The encoded protein is CASSFPGGTTDEQYF.

V is TRBV5-6 and J is TRBJ2-7; D remains unclear. Germline CDR1 reads SGHDT; CDR2 reads YYEEEE. V lost 1 base to trimming and J lost 0 bases, with 11 bases between them. The CDR3 is 15 residues long. CDR3 loop: CASSLIRWGSYEQYF. CDR3 DNA sequence: TGTGCCAGCAGCTTGATCCGGTGGGGCTCCTACGAGCAGTACTTC.

This clone was seen once. The V call is TRBV11-2, the J call TRBJ2-1, with TRBD2 as a possible D gene (5 bases). CDR3 length: 10 residues. Trimming removed 4 bases from V and 13 bases from J, with 8 bases in between. Germline values: CDR1 SGHAT, CDR2 FQNNGV. DNA for the CDR3: TGTGCCAGCAGCTCCGGGATTCAGTTCTTC. Residues: CASSSGIQFF.

The CDR3 is CASSQDPGDSGNTIYF. CDR3 nucleotide sequence: TGTGCCAGCAGCCAAGATCCCGGGGACTCTGGAAACACCATATATTTT. The rearrangement joins TRBV4-2 to TRBJ1-3; D is ambiguous. V was trimmed by 0 bases and J by 0 bases, leaving 9 bases between them. Germline values: CDR1 LGHNA, CDR2 YNFKEQ. The CDR3 runs 16 residues.

The chain links TRBV2 to TRBJ1-1, with TRBD1 identical over 11 bases. The CDR3 has 16 residues. V shed 3 bases and J 6 bases; nucleotides not matched to a gene: 9. Germline V gene lookup returns CDR1 SNHLY and CDR2 FYNNEI. For the CDR3, the DNA is TGTGCCAGCAGTGAGACCGGGTGGGACAGGGGGGCTGAAGCTTTCTTT. It codes for CASSETGWDRGAEAFF.

This chain connects TRBV18 to TRBJ2-5; TRBD2 aligns across 11 bases. Trimming removed 4 bases from V and 1 base from J; junction bases left unmatched: 5. The germline CDR1 and CDR2 sequences are KGHSH and LQKENI. This CDR3 spans 16 amino acids. The chain's CDR3 is CASSLLLAGVQETQYF. As DNA, the CDR3 is TGTGCCAGCTCACTATTACTAGCGGGGGTCCAAGAGACCCAGTACTTC.

J is TRBJ2-7 and V is TRBV11-2, with a weak D call TRBD2 (6 bases). Germline CDR1 and CDR2: SGHAT and FQNNGV. Trimming removed 3 bases at V and 5 bases at J, with 20 bases between. The CDR3 spans 16 residues. The CDR3 DNA reads as TGTGCCAGCAGCTTTACGACAAAGGGGACGGGGGACGAGCAGTACTTC. Its protein is CASSFTTKGTGDEQYF.

The chain links TRBV5-1 to TRBJ1-3; D not resolved. The V end was cut by 4 bases, the J end by 0 bases, with 11 bases between. Germline V lookup: CDR1 SGHRS, CDR2 YFSETQ. CDR3 size: 15 residues. The CDR3 DNA reads as TGCGCCAGCAGCGTGGCCGGGAGCTCTGGAAACACCATATATTTT. Amino acid sequence: CASSVAGSSGNTIYF.

The chain has TRBV7-2 and TRBJ2-5, with D unclear. The CDR3 length is 14 residues. Between the trimmed V and J ends, which lost 7 bases and 4 bases, there was a span of 16 bases. CDR1 SGHTA and CDR2 FQGNSA come from the germline V gene. CDR3 in DNA: TGTGCCAGCACCACTCTGGGCAGTCCAGAGACCCAGTACTTC. Translation gives CASTTLGSPETQYF.

This clone appeared a few times. This chain connects TRBV28 to TRBJ2-2; weak D call: TRBD1 (6 bases). Trimming removed 6 bases from V and 2 bases from J, with 7 bases in between. The CDR3 runs 13 residues. Germline V lookup: CDR1 MDHEN, CDR2 SYDVKM. As DNA, the CDR3 is TGTGCCAGCAGGGACAGAAACACCGGGGAGCTGTTTTTT. Translation gives CASRDRNTGELFF.

CDR3 protein: CAWSRGTDEKLFF. The CDR3 region has the DNA TGTGCCTGGAGTAGGGGGACAGATGAAAAACTGTTTTTT. This sequence joins TRBV30 and TRBJ1-4; 7 bases agree with TRBD1. This CDR3 is 13 amino acids long. The trim removed 2 bases at V and 6 bases at J, leaving 3 bases unmatched. Germline-derived CDR1 and CDR2 are GTSNPN and SVGIG (reference sequence).

This chain joins TRBV28 and TRBJ1-5; no clear D gene. V dropped 2 bases and J dropped 6 bases, with 2 bases sitting between them. The CDR3 totals 11 residues. The germline CDR1 and CDR2 sequences are MDHEN and SYDVKM. This CDR3 is CASSLGQPQHF. CDR3 DNA: TGTGCCAGCAGTTTAGGTCAGCCCCAGCATTTT.

The chain employs TRBV7-9 and TRBJ2-1; 7 bases fit TRBD2. V lost 6 bases to trimming and J lost 1 base; unmatched junction nucleotides: 9. The CDR3 runs 16 residues. CDR1 and CDR2 (germline): SEHNR, FQNEAQ (reference sequence). Here the CDR3 DNA reads TGTGCCAGCAGTTACCCGGGGCGGGAGTCCTACAATGAGCAGTTCTTC. Its translation: CASSYPGRESYNEQFF.

The genes are TRBV19 and TRBJ1-5, with D hard to call. Trimming cost V 7 bases and J 7 bases, with 17 bases left between them. The CDR3 is 14 amino acids. Germline V gene sequence: CDR1 LNHDA, CDR2 SQIVND (reference sequence). For the CDR3, the DNA is TGTGCCAGTACCTTAGCCCGGGTTGGGCAGCCCCAGCATTTT. Translating it yields CASTLARVGQPQHF.

The rearrangement uses TRBV6-5 and TRBJ1-2; TRBD1 is a possible D gene (5 bases). Deletions cut 8 bases from V and 3 bases from J, with 16 bases between. Germline values: CDR1 MNHEY, CDR2 SVGAGI. The CDR3 loop spans 14 amino acids. CDR3 coding DNA: TGTGCCAGCCGGAGGCAGGGAGTCGACTATGGCTACACCTTC. Translated, it gives CASRRQGVDYGYTF.

The chain has TRBV4-3 and TRBJ2-7, with TRBD2 matching over 7 bases. The CDR3 has 15 residues. Trimming cost V 4 bases and J 1 base; bases outside gene matches: 7. CDR1 LGHNA and CDR2 YSLEER come from the germline V gene. The CDR3 DNA reads TGCGCCAGCAGCCTAGCGTGGGGGGGTTCCTACGAGCAGTACTTC. This sequence encodes CASSLAWGGSYEQYF.